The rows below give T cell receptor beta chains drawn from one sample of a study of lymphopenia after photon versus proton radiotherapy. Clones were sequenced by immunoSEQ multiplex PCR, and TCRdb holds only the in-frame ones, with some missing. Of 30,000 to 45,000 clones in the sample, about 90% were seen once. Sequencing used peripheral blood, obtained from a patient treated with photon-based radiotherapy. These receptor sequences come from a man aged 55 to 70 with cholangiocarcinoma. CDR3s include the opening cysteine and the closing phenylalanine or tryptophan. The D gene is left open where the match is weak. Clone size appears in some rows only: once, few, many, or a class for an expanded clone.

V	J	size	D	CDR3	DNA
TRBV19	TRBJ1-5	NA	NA	CASSIIGVLGQPQHF	TGTGCCAGTAGTATCATAGGGGTCCTAGGGCAGCCCCAGCATTTT
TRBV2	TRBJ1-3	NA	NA	CASEGSRGKAGNTIYF	TGTGCCAGCGAGGGGTCAAGGGGGAAGGCTGGAAACACCATATATTTT
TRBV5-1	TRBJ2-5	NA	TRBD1	CASSPRRQGPPLVPQYF	TGCGCCAGCAGCCCACGTAGACAGGGCCCCCCCTTGGTTCCCCAGTACTTC
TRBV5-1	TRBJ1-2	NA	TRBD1	CASRRQTQGIQGGNNGYTF	TGCGCCAGCAGGAGGCAAACACAGGGGATTCAGGGGGGCAACAACGGCTACACCTTC
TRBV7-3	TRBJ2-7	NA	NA	CASSLSASYEQYF	TGTGCCAGCAGCTTATCAGCTTCCTACGAGCAGTACTTC
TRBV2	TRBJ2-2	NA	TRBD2	CASSFGTSGRWHTGELFF	TGTGCCAGCAGTTTCGGGACTAGCGGGAGATGGCACACCGGGGAGCTGTTTTTT
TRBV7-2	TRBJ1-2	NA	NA	CASSLSSRQDYGYTF	TGTGCCAGCAGCTTATCTTCTCGGCAGGACTATGGCTACACCTTC
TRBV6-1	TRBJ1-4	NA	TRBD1	CASSVQTGGGGEKLFF	TGTGCCAGCAGTGTCCAGACAGGGGGCGGGGGAGAAAAACTGTTTTTT
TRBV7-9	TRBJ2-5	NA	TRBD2	CASSYPPGLAGPETQYF	TGTGCCAGCAGCTACCCGCCGGGACTAGCGGGACCCGAGACCCAGTACTTC
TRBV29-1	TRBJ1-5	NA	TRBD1	CSVELPGTGNQPQHF	TGCAGCGTTGAATTGCCCGGGACAGGGAACCAGCCCCAGCATTTT
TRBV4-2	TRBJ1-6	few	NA	CASSQGGSATNSPLHF	TGTGCCAGCAGCCAAGGGGGCTCAGCCACTAATTCACCCCTCCACTTT
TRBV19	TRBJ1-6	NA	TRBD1	CASSEGTGDSPLHF	TGTGCCAGTAGTGAAGGGACAGGGGATTCACCCCTCCACTTT
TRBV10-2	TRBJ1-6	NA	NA	CASSPIKVDSPLHF	TGCGCCAGCTCACCTATTAAGGTGGATTCACCCCTCCACTTT
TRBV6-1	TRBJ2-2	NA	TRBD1	CASSEDRGNTGELFF	TGTGCCAGCAGTGAAGACAGGGGGAACACCGGGGAGCTGTTTTTT
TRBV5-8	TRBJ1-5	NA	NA	CASSLGGIGPQHF	TGTGCCAGCAGCTTGGGGGGAATAGGGCCCCAGCATTTT
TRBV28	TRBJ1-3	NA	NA	CASSSQAVAGNTIYF	TGTGCCAGCAGTTCACAGGCTGTCGCTGGAAACACCATATATTTT